The T cell receptor beta chain described here comes from a study of Ad26.COV2.S vaccination and SARS-CoV-2 variants. Looking at the study overall: The COV1001 Ad26.COV2.S trial arm included the donor. By the intramuscular route, Ad26.COV2.S was given once, or twice 56 days apart. General observations from the study: Placebo and vaccine recipients had non-spike TCR breadth that was similar.

To note about this clone: The antigen remains unidentified.

This CDR3 contains 16 residues. V gave up 0 bases and J gave up 3 bases, with 15 bases separating them. Germline loops: CDR1 MNHEY, CDR2 SVGEGT. Assay used: immunoSEQ multiplex PCR; TCRdb lists only in-frame clones, some missing. This repertoire shows over 450,000 clones, about 89% found once; its top ten account for more than 1.5%. The treatment was: around 19 received Ad26.COV2.S at low or high dose, single or two shots; about 5 received placebo; per-sample allocation not given. Vaccine and placebo recipients were sampled on day 63 after the first injection. This person who donated was an adult of 18-55 years in Boston.

This clonotype was obtained from a person between 18 and 60 years old who received the Ad26.COV2.S COVID-19 vaccine or a placebo. This specimen consisted of peripheral blood, obtained in a trial of Ad26.COV2.S vaccine versus placebo. The chain combines TRBV6-2 or TRBV6-3 with TRBJ2-7; D unclear. The CDR3 here is CASSYSWRSELYEQYF. The CDR3 bases are TGTGCCAGCAGTTACTCGTGGAGAAGCGAACTCTACGAGCAGTACTTC.